This is a list of T cell receptor beta chains from one sample in a study of T cells in localized non-small cell lung cancer. Profiling relied on immunoSEQ multiplex PCR, and the TCRdb table lists in-frame clones only, not all of them. Found here are about 7,000 clones, under 65% of them singletons; the top ten hold 2.5% to 3%. The starting material was lymph node tissue, obtained before any cancer treatment. The receptor source for this set is an older female donor with stage I lung adenocarcinoma. Each CDR3 is given without its conserved first and last residue.

11	TRBV6-8	TRBJ2-3	ASRTGSTDTQY
14	TRBV19	TRBJ2-2	ASTAPGRIAGGELF
9	TRBV19	TRBJ1-2	ASSIHGSFT
13	TRBV11-3	TRBJ1-1	ASRRSPQANTEAF
10	TRBV19	TRBJ2-7	ASSKGFYEQY
11	TRBV6-8	TRBJ2-1	ASRPGVQLEQF
13	TRBV11-3	TRBJ2-7	ASSDTGQARYEQY
11	TRBV6-8	TRBJ2-7	ASSAGDKYEQY
12	TRBV19	TRBJ1-2	ASSIDPRNYGYT
13	TRBV6-8	TRBJ2-7	ASSEEGLARYEQY
12	TRBV6-8	TRBJ2-7	ASSYRGPGDEQY
14	TRBV14	TRBJ2-7	ASSQGGTGVPYEQY
14	TRBV30	TRBJ2-7	AWSVPSGGARKEQY
11	TRBV28	TRBJ1-2	ASSLYRGQGYT
14	TRBV19	TRBJ1-3	ASSIGQTRSGNTIY
12	TRBV15	TRBJ1-2	ATSPNRDSYGYT
12	TRBV28	TRBJ2-1	ASSSVGGVNEQF
13	TRBV6-1	TRBJ1-4	ASSEGGTGWEKLF
11	TRBV10-3	TRBJ1-4	ATRDSFNEKLF
13	TRBV11-3	TRBJ1-1	ASSLGRAVNTEAF
14	TRBV11-3	TRBJ2-1	ASSFDLAGGYNEQF
13	TRBV5-1	TRBJ2-6	ASSSGSYGANVLT
12	TRBV5-1	TRBJ2-5	ATKRTSGRETQY
12	TRBV9	TRBJ2-5	ASSVSGRGETQY
14	TRBV5-1	TRBJ1-5	ASSLGTRDSNQPQH
12	TRBV11-3	TRBJ1-5	ASSSVRFNQPQH
11	TRBV6-8	TRBJ2-7	ASSYPGLAGLY
13	TRBV6-8	TRBJ1-2	ASSYSRQGKRGYT
13	TRBV23-1	TRBJ2-7	ASSLPGGSGGEQY
12	TRBV18	TRBJ2-7	ASSPYGQAYEQY
14	TRBV4-1	TRBJ2-7	ASSQTTSGPPHEQY
12	TRBV19	TRBJ1-1	ASSIDRGRDEAF
14	TRBV25-1	TRBJ2-2	ASSVVAAQNTGELF
12	TRBV9	TRBJ2-1	ASSRTGGVYEQF
14	TRBV19	TRBJ2-1	ASSGVRTGSFDEQF
11	TRBV30	TRBJ1-1	AWSGTGTPEAF
13	TRBV2	TRBJ1-2	ASSRGPSAVYGYT
13	TRBV29-1	TRBJ1-3	SVEDPDRGLDTIY
12	TRBV28	TRBJ2-1	ASMFRDYNNEQF
13	TRBV11-3	TRBJ2-1	ASSLTYSSYNEQF
12	TRBV9	TRBJ1-2	ASSARGRKSGYT
14	TRBV19	TRBJ1-4	ASSPGRRPTNEKLF
12	TRBV6-8	TRBJ1-1	ASNRGGVYDEAF